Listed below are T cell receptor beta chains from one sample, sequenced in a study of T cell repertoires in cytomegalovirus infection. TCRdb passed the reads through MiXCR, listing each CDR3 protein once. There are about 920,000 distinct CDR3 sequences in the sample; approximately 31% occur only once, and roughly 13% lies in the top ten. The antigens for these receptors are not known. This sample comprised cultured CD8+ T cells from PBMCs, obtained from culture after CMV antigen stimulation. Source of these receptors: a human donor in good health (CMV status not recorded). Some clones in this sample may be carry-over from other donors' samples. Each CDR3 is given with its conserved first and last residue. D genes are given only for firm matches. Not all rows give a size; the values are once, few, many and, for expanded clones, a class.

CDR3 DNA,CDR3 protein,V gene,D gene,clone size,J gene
TGTGCCAGCAGCTTAGCGGCTGGAGGTGAGCAGTTCTTC,CASSLAAGGEQFF,TRBV7-6,NA,many,TRBJ2-1
TGTGCCAGCAGCTTAGTGGCGACAGCTAATGAGCAGTTCTTC,CASSLVATANEQFF,TRBV7-9,NA,NA,TRBJ2-1
TGTGCCAGCAACTTAGGGGCCTTGACAGGCGAGAACACTGAAGCTTTCTTT,CASNLGALTGENTEAFF,TRBV7-4,NA,NA,TRBJ1-1
TGCGCCAGCAGCCACCTTGGGGAGAGGAGCTCCTACGAGCAGTACTTC,CASSHLGERSSYEQYF,TRBV4-1,NA,NA,TRBJ2-7
TGTGCCAATAGTTTAACCTACAGGAATGAGCAGTTCTTC,CANSLTYRNEQFF,TRBV27,NA,NA,TRBJ2-1
TGTGCCAGCAGCTTAGCGGGGGGCATCACCGGGGAGCTGTTTTTT,CASSLAGGITGELFF,TRBV11-2,NA,NA,TRBJ2-2
TGTGCCAGCAGTTGGGGCCCGGGGGCCCAGACCGAGCAGTACTTC,CASSWGPGAQTEQYF,TRBV12-3/TRBV12-4,NA,once,TRBJ2-7
TGTGCCAGCAGCCGAGGTCGGCGGGGTTTCTCCTACGAGCAGTACTTC,CASSRGRRGFSYEQYF,TRBV7-9,NA,NA,TRBJ2-7
TGTGCCAGCAGTTTATGGACAGGGGTGAATGAGCAGTTCTTC,CASSLWTGVNEQFF,TRBV27,TRBD1,few,TRBJ2-1
TGTGCCAGCAACCCGACAGGGGGCGGGTGGGCTTTCTTT,CASNPTGGGWAFF,TRBV6-5,TRBD1,NA,TRBJ1-1
TGTGCCAGCAGTTCGGGAGGGTACCAGTACTTC,CASSSGGYQYF,TRBV6-5,TRBD2,NA,TRBJ2-7
TGTGCCAGCAGCGCTGGACTAGCGGCTTTGAATGAGCAGTTCTTC,CASSAGLAALNEQFF,TRBV7-4,TRBD2,NA,TRBJ2-1
TGCGCCAGCAGCCAAGATTCGGGGAACTATGGCTACACCTTC,CASSQDSGNYGYTF,TRBV4-1,NA,many,TRBJ1-2
TGCGCCAGCAGCGTATCAGACGAGCAGTACTTC,CASSVSDEQYF,TRBV5-1,NA,NA,TRBJ2-7
TGTGCCAGCAGTTTCTCCGTGGCAGGGGGTACAGATACGCAGTATTTT,CASSFSVAGGTDTQYF,TRBV12-3/TRBV12-4,TRBD1,few,TRBJ2-3
TGTGCCAGCTCACAACCTCTAGTTCTCCTTAATGAAAAACTGTTTTTT,CASSQPLVLLNEKLFF,TRBV18,NA,NA,TRBJ1-4
TGTGCCAGTAGTCGGAGACAGGGTGGTAATGAGCAGTTCTTC,CASSRRQGGNEQFF,TRBV19,TRBD1,NA,TRBJ2-1
TGTGCCAGCCTGGGGGGCACCTACGAGCAGTACTTC,CASLGGTYEQYF,TRBV2,NA,NA,TRBJ2-7
TGTGCCAGCAGTTTATGGGGAAGGGTTGGCACCGGGGAGCTGTTTTTT,CASSLWGRVGTGELFF,TRBV28,NA,NA,TRBJ2-2
TGTGCCAGTAGTATCCGGTGGGTGGGGGGTTTGGACACTGAAGCTTTCTTT,CASSIRWVGGLDTEAFF,TRBV19,NA,NA,TRBJ1-1
TGTGCCAGCAGTTCCACAGGGAACGAGCAGTACTTC,CASSSTGNEQYF,TRBV6-1,NA,many,TRBJ2-7
TGTGCCATCAGTGGTCCCGGGACGCCATCCTACGAGCAGTACTTC,CAISGPGTPSYEQYF,TRBV10-3,NA,NA,TRBJ2-7
TGTGCCAGCAGTTCCAGGATACGCTCCGATTCACCCCTCCACTTT,CASSSRIRSDSPLHF,TRBV12-3/TRBV12-4,NA,many,TRBJ1-6
TGCGCCAGCAGCCAACCCGGGACTAGCGCGTACAATGAGCAGTTCTTC,CASSQPGTSAYNEQFF,TRBV4-1,TRBD2,few,TRBJ2-1
TGTGCCAGCAGCTTGGCGGGGAACCCTAGCAATCAGCCCCAGCATTTT,CASSLAGNPSNQPQHF,TRBV5-6,NA,many,TRBJ1-5
TGTGCCAGCCACAGGGGAGTTGAAGGATCCTACAATGAGCAGTTCTTC,CASHRGVEGSYNEQFF,TRBV19,TRBD1,NA,TRBJ2-1
TGTGCCAGGTGGGACAGGGGGTACAATGAGCAGTTCTTC,CARWDRGYNEQFF,TRBV2,TRBD1,few,TRBJ2-1
TGTGCCAGCAGTATGGACAGGGGGCTTTCCTATGGCTACACCTTC,CASSMDRGLSYGYTF,TRBV6-1,TRBD1,NA,TRBJ1-2
TGTGCCAGCAGTTTTGGGACAGCCACAACTAATGAAAAACTGTTTTTT,CASSFGTATTNEKLFF,TRBV12-3/TRBV12-4,TRBD1,NA,TRBJ1-4
TGTGCCAGCAGTTACCCCCGGGGGGGGGGAATTCAAGAGACCCAGTACTTC,CASSYPRGGGIQETQYF,TRBV6-6,TRBD2,NA,TRBJ2-5
TGTGCCAGCAGTTACTATGGGGGGGCGAGCACAGATACGCAGTATTTT,CASSYYGGASTDTQYF,TRBV6-5,NA,many,TRBJ2-3
TGTGCCAGCAGCTTAGTTGGTAGCGGCTACACAGATACGCAGTATTTT,CASSLVGSGYTDTQYF,TRBV11-2,NA,many,TRBJ2-3
TGTGCCAGCAGTTTGGGACAGGGCCACAATGAGCAGTTCTTC,CASSLGQGHNEQFF,TRBV27,TRBD1,few,TRBJ2-1
TGCAGTGCTAGAGATGGTCAGGGGGCGCCTGAGCAGTTCTTC,CSARDGQGAPEQFF,TRBV20-1,TRBD1,few,TRBJ2-1
TGTGCCAGCAGTGTAGGGGGCTCCTACAATGAGCAGTTCTTC,CASSVGGSYNEQFF,TRBV9,NA,few,TRBJ2-1
TGTGCCAGCAGGGAAGGGGCGGGTTGGACTGAAGCTTTCTTT,CASREGAGWTEAFF,TRBV27,NA,NA,TRBJ1-1
TGTGCCATCAAGGGAAACGAGCAGTACTTC,CAIKGNEQYF,TRBV10-3,NA,few,TRBJ2-7
TGCAGTGCTAGACGGACAGGGAGGACTGAAGCTTTCTTT,CSARRTGRTEAFF,TRBV20-1,TRBD1,NA,TRBJ1-1
TGTGCCAGCAGCTTAGTACAGTCGGGCTCTGGGGCCAACGTCCTGACTTTC,CASSLVQSGSGANVLTF,TRBV7-6,NA,many,TRBJ2-6
TGTGCCAGCAGCCAAGATGCCGGGGGAACCACAGATACGCAGTATTTT,CASSQDAGGTTDTQYF,TRBV14,NA,NA,TRBJ2-3
TGTGCCAGTAGTATAATAGGAGGGGGCGGCACTGAAGCTTTCTTT,CASSIIGGGGTEAFF,TRBV19,TRBD1,NA,TRBJ1-1
TGTGCCAGCAGTTCTGGGTCACTAGCTTCCCCCACCGGGGAGCTGTTTTTT,CASSSGSLASPTGELFF,TRBV12-3/TRBV12-4,NA,NA,TRBJ2-2
TGTGCCAGCAGCCACCTGCAGGGGATGGAGCAGCCCCAGCATTTT,CASSHLQGMEQPQHF,TRBV7-6,NA,many,TRBJ1-5
TGTGCCAGCAGTTCCCTAGCGGGGGGGCAAAATGAGCAGTTCTTC,CASSSLAGGQNEQFF,TRBV6-5,TRBD2,NA,TRBJ2-1
TGTGCCATCAGTGAGCGTGAGAGCCCAGGGACTGAAGCTTTCTTT,CAISERESPGTEAFF,TRBV10-3,NA,few,TRBJ1-1
TGTGCCAGCAGTTTCCCCCAACAGCCCCAGCATTTT,CASSFPQQPQHF,TRBV12-3/TRBV12-4,NA,few,TRBJ1-5
TGCAGTGCTAGGAGGACCCCCCGCAGGGACAATCAGCCCCAGCATTTT,CSARRTPRRDNQPQHF,TRBV20-1,NA,few,TRBJ1-5
TGTGCCAGCAGTTTGGGGGGGTCCAAGTACCAAGAGACCCAGTACTTC,CASSLGGSKYQETQYF,TRBV12-3/TRBV12-4,TRBD2,many,TRBJ2-5
TGCGCCAGCAGCCAGGCGGACAGGGGATCGTGGCCCCAGCATTTT,CASSQADRGSWPQHF,TRBV4-1,TRBD1,NA,TRBJ1-5
TGTGCCAGCAGTTTAGAGACTAGCGACCTAGACGAGCAGTACTTC,CASSLETSDLDEQYF,TRBV27,TRBD2,NA,TRBJ2-7
TGTGCCAGCAGCCAATACAGGGGGCCGCTACTTGAAGCTTTCTTT,CASSQYRGPLLEAFF,TRBV14,TRBD1,NA,TRBJ1-1
TGTGCCAGCAGCCAAGTAGATCGGGTTTGGAGCACAGATACGCAGTATTTT,CASSQVDRVWSTDTQYF,TRBV14,NA,few,TRBJ2-3
TGTGCCAGCAGCTTACAGCCTTCGACCTGGGAGCAGTACTTC,CASSLQPSTWEQYF,TRBV6-5,NA,NA,TRBJ2-7